The sample holds a few counts of the clone carrying this T cell receptor (beta chain). The antigen remains undetermined. The sample belongs to a study of beta chain features in type 1 diabetes. Study as a whole: Patients looked much like healthy donors when it came to age, gender and cell yields. The study, taken as a whole, reports: The similarity of naive, central memory and Treg TCRB repertoires appeared greater among patients than among healthy donors. TCRB rearrangement may or may not be influenced by HLA type; here this remained unresolved.

Sorted populations were all over 95% pure. Since all of the isolated RNA was reverse transcribed, expressed TCRB transcripts were what got sequenced. Using immunoSEQ multiplex PCR, the repertoire was profiled, and TCRdb retains in-frame clones only, with some absent. Of under 400,000 clones in the sample, around a fifth were seen once. The germline gives CDR1 PRHDT, CDR2 FYEKMQ (reference sequence). This CDR3 has 14 residues. J was trimmed by 8 bases and V by 3 bases; bases with no gene match: 5. This rearrangement joins TRBV13 to TRBJ2-1, with 9 bases matching TRBD1. This TCR came from a woman aged 18-35 years in good health. What was sequenced was naive CD4+ T cells from blood. The CDR3 spells CASSFRDRAHEQFF. The DNA for the CDR3 is TGTGCCAGCAGCTTCCGGGACAGGGCCCATGAGCAGTTCTTC.